This section outlines one TCR beta chain sequence together with its context. The antigen it binds to is not known. No clone much larger than this one lies a single base away; base qualities are absent. Libraries were made using the immunoSEQ multiplex PCR assay. The table was pulled from immuneACCESS by TCRdb, which kept in-frame rearrangements only. Such tables lose some clones; where checked, under half of the loss comes from unresolved V genes, and the rest has no known cause. Counted in this sample were 170,000 or so clones; 90% of them appeared once. The top ten clones comprise more than 1.3% of the sample. V and J lose 4 bases and 7 bases, and a span of 28 bases separates them. Reading from cysteine to phenylalanine, the CDR3 counts 18 amino acids. Only the CDR3 part of the read is kept: 54 bases, read in frame from the first base. The CDR1 and CDR2 encoded by the germline V gene are SGHTA and FQGNSA.

These data come from a study of control samples from healthy donors and cancer patients (dated by TCRdb to about 2020). The receptor chain draws on TRBV7-2 and TRBJ1-2; possibly the D gene is TRBD1, per 6 matching bases. The sequencing sample was made of blood. The clonotype originates from a woman between 45 and 65 years old in good health. The nucleotide sequence reads as follows: TGTGCCAGCAGCTCCGGGGTGTGGGGGTCCCAGGGGAGGGGTGGCTACACCTTC. Translation gives CASSSGVWGSQGRGGYTF.